The 4 T cell receptor beta chains listed next were all sequenced from one sample in a study of CD8+CD57+ T cells in acquired aplastic anemia. Genomic DNA, the template, was used for profiling of the TCR beta VDJ and CDR3. Via MiXCR, TCRdb re-called the reads, giving one row per CDR3 protein. The profile covers 400,000 to 500,000 distinct CDR3 sequences, with approximately 70% appearing a single time and less than 4% taken by the ten largest. What was sequenced was sorted CD4+, CD8+, or CD8+CD57+ T cells (not recorded which) from PBMCs. Every receptor here comes from a human donor in good health, serving as a control.

V usage is TRBV11-1 and J usage is TRBJ1-1; D call uncertain. Trimming removed 1 base at V and 5 bases at J, with 8 bases between. There are 13 residues in the CDR3. The germline V gene has CDR1 SGHAT and CDR2 FQDESV (reference sequence). DNA for the CDR3: TGTGCCAGCAGCTTAGAGGAGCTAACTGAAGCTTTCTTT. Encoded protein: CASSLEELTEAFF.

This clonotype has only one observation. The junction differs from germline at one of its ends, possibly a read error. The rearrangement joins TRBV9 to TRBJ2-1, with TRBD1 matching over 9 bases. Germline values: CDR1 SGDLS, CDR2 YYNGEE. This CDR3 spans 14 amino acids. The CDR3 nucleotides are TGTGCCAGCAGCCCGACAGGGGGAACTAATGAGAAGTTCTTC. Its translation: CASSPTGGTNEKFF.

The V and J genes are TRBV2 and TRBJ1-2, with 7 bases matching TRBD1. From germline, CDR1 is SNHLY and CDR2 FYNNEI. The ends lost 7 bases at V and 7 bases at J; junction bases unmatched: 3. The CDR3 extends over 11 amino acids. CDR3: CASTRGPGYTF. The CDR3 nucleotides are TGTGCCAGCACAAGGGGGCCTGGCTACACCTTC.

This clonotype was counted at least ten times. The V and J genes are TRBV6-6 and TRBJ2-5; 7 positions agree with TRBD2. The CDR3 sequence is 16 residues long. Germline CDR1 is MNHNY and CDR2 is SVGAGI (reference sequence). V lost 6 bases and J lost 2; bases outside the gene matches: 12. CDR3 region: CASSPLGSGVQETQYF. The CDR3 DNA reads as TGTGCCAGCAGCCCCCTGGGAAGCGGGGTTCAAGAGACCCAGTACTTC.